This T cell receptor (beta chain) was recovered during a study of glioma-infiltrating T cells after dendritic cell vaccination. Overall study: Dendritic cells derived from monocytes and pulsed with autologous tumor lysate formed the vaccine. Points from the study as a whole: Longer survival after dendritic cell vaccination followed higher pretreatment TIL content.

As for this clone: Its antigen remains unknown.

The assay was immunoSEQ multiplex PCR, and TCRdb's table has in-frame clones only and misses some. The table shows almost 90,000 clones, with 83% occurring only once. Time point reported: after dendritic cell vaccination, including at tumor progression/relapse. The CDR3 runs 17 residues. Trimming cost V 0 bases and J 5 bases; bases outside gene matches: 9. Germline V gene data show CDR1 as SGHNT and CDR2 as YYREEE (reference sequence). The chain couples TRBV5-4 to TRBJ2-2; TRBD1 matches 8 bases. This receptor was obtained from a human donor with glioblastoma. The sequences come from blood, collected after dendritic cell vaccination. The CDR3 loop reads CASSLGKGQAGTGELFF. In DNA, the CDR3 is TGTGCCAGCAGCTTGGGGAAGGGACAGGCAGGGACCGGGGAGCTGTTTTTT.